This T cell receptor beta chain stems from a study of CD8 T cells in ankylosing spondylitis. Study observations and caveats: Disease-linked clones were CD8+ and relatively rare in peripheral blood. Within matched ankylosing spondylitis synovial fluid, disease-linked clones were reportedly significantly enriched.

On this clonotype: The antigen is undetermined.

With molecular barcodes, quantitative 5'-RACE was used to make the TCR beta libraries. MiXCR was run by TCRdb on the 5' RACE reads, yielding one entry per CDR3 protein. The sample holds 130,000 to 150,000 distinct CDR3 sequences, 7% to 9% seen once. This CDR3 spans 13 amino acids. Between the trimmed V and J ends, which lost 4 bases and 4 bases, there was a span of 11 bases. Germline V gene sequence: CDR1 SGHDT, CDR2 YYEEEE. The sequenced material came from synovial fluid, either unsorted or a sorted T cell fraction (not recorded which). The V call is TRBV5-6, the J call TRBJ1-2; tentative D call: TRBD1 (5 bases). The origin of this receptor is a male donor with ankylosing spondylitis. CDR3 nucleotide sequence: TGTGCCAGCAGCCGGGGGTTCGTCTATGGCTACACCTTC. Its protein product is CASSRGFVYGYTF.